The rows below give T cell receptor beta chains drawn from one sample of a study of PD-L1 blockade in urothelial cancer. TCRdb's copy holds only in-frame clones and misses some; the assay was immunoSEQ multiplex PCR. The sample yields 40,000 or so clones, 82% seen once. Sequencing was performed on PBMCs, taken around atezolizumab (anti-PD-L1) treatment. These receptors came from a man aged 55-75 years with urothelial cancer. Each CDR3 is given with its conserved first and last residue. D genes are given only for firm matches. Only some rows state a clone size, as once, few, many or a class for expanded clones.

cdr3_nt: TGTGCCTGGAGTGTACGTGGAGCCGGGGAGCTGTTTTTT; cdr3_aa: CAWSVRGAGELFF; j_call: TRBJ2-2; clone_size: -; d_call: -; v_call: TRBV30
cdr3_nt: TGTGCCAGCAGTTTGCCCCCCCGGACTAGCGGGGGGGGTGAGCAGTTCTTC; cdr3_aa: CASSLPPRTSGGGEQFF; j_call: TRBJ2-1; clone_size: -; d_call: TRBD2; v_call: TRBV27
cdr3_nt: TGTGCCAGCAGTCGGACAGGGGACACTGAAGCTTTCTTT; cdr3_aa: CASSRTGDTEAFF; j_call: TRBJ1-1; clone_size: -; d_call: TRBD1; v_call: TRBV28
cdr3_nt: TGTGCCAGCAGTTTTCCCCCCCAAACAGGGCCGGAAACCTACGAGCAGTACTTC; cdr3_aa: CASSFPPQTGPETYEQYF; j_call: TRBJ2-7; clone_size: -; d_call: -; v_call: TRBV28
cdr3_nt: TGTGCCAGCAGGCCCCGGGGAGGCCCAGGTACGCAGTATTTT; cdr3_aa: CASRPRGGPGTQYF; j_call: TRBJ2-3; clone_size: -; d_call: -; v_call: TRBV6-1
cdr3_nt: TGTGCCAGCAGTGAATGGGGGGACAGGGTGAGCGAGCAGTACTTC; cdr3_aa: CASSEWGDRVSEQYF; j_call: TRBJ2-7; clone_size: -; d_call: TRBD1; v_call: TRBV25-1
cdr3_nt: TGTGCCAGCAGGGACAGCCTGAACACCGGGGAGCTGTTTTTT; cdr3_aa: CASRDSLNTGELFF; j_call: TRBJ2-2; clone_size: -; d_call: -; v_call: TRBV6-6
cdr3_nt: TGTGCCAGTGTAAGGACAGTCCTCTCTGGAAACACCATATATTTT; cdr3_aa: CASVRTVLSGNTIYF; j_call: TRBJ1-3; clone_size: -; d_call: -; v_call: TRBV19
cdr3_nt: TGTGCCAGCAGCACTTTTTACGAGCAGTACTTC; cdr3_aa: CASSTFYEQYF; j_call: TRBJ2-7; clone_size: few; d_call: -; v_call: TRBV11-2
cdr3_nt: TGTGCCAGCAGCTACCCAGGCACAGATACGCAGTATTTT; cdr3_aa: CASSYPGTDTQYF; j_call: TRBJ2-3; clone_size: -; d_call: -; v_call: TRBV11-2
cdr3_nt: TGTGCCAGTAGTATCGACAGCTCTGGAAACACCATATATTTT; cdr3_aa: CASSIDSSGNTIYF; j_call: TRBJ1-3; clone_size: -; d_call: -; v_call: TRBV19
cdr3_nt: TGTGCCAGCAGCCAACCGGCGGGCACCTACGAGCAGTACTTC; cdr3_aa: CASSQPAGTYEQYF; j_call: TRBJ2-7; clone_size: -; d_call: -; v_call: TRBV28
cdr3_nt: TGTGCCACCGGACAGGCGAACACCGGGGAGCTGTTTTTT; cdr3_aa: CATGQANTGELFF; j_call: TRBJ2-2; clone_size: -; d_call: TRBD1; v_call: TRBV15
cdr3_nt: TGTGCCAGCAGTCCGGCAGGGGGTTTTTATGGCTACACCTTC; cdr3_aa: CASSPAGGFYGYTF; j_call: TRBJ1-2; clone_size: -; d_call: TRBD1; v_call: TRBV28
cdr3_nt: TGCGCCAGCAGCCGGACAGCTGTCAGGGGGCCGACTGAAGCTTTCTTT; cdr3_aa: CASSRTAVRGPTEAFF; j_call: TRBJ1-1; clone_size: -; d_call: TRBD1; v_call: TRBV4-1
cdr3_nt: TGTGCCAGCAGTTTAGGGGTACAGGCGTTAATGGGTGGACTGTTTTTT; cdr3_aa: CASSLGVQALMGGLFF; j_call: TRBJ1-4; clone_size: -; d_call: -; v_call: TRBV28
cdr3_nt: TGCGCCAGCAGCCCAGGGGGCCTGAGCTCCTACAATGAGCAGTTCTTC; cdr3_aa: CASSPGGLSSYNEQFF; j_call: TRBJ2-1; clone_size: -; d_call: TRBD1; v_call: TRBV5-1
cdr3_nt: TGCGCCAGCAGCTTGGGGGAGGGGGGCGAGCAGTTCTTC; cdr3_aa: CASSLGEGGEQFF; j_call: TRBJ2-1; clone_size: -; d_call: -; v_call: TRBV5-1
cdr3_nt: TGTGCCAGCAGTCCCCCGGGGGTGGGAGGCTACACCTTC; cdr3_aa: CASSPPGVGGYTF; j_call: TRBJ1-2; clone_size: -; d_call: -; v_call: TRBV6-5
cdr3_nt: TGTGCCAGCAGCTCCGGACAGACCCTTAATGAAAAACTGTTTTTT; cdr3_aa: CASSSGQTLNEKLFF; j_call: TRBJ1-4; clone_size: -; d_call: -; v_call: TRBV7-6
cdr3_nt: TGTGCCAGCAGTGAAAAGGGGACAGGGTCCTACGAGCAGTACTTC; cdr3_aa: CASSEKGTGSYEQYF; j_call: TRBJ2-7; clone_size: -; d_call: TRBD1; v_call: TRBV6-1
cdr3_nt: TGTGCCAGCAGCTTAGTTCCCACAGCCTATGGCTACACCTTC; cdr3_aa: CASSLVPTAYGYTF; j_call: TRBJ1-2; clone_size: -; d_call: -; v_call: TRBV11-1
cdr3_nt: TGCGCCAGCAGCTTGGTTCCCCCTCGTGAGCTGGCGGGCACAGATACGCAGTATTTT; cdr3_aa: CASSLVPPRELAGTDTQYF; j_call: TRBJ2-3; clone_size: -; d_call: -; v_call: TRBV5-1
cdr3_nt: TGTGCCAGCAGTGAAGCGTGGAAGAGAGTAGCTGAAAAACTGTTTTTT; cdr3_aa: CASSEAWKRVAEKLFF; j_call: TRBJ1-4; clone_size: -; d_call: -; v_call: TRBV6-1
cdr3_nt: TGTGCCAGCAGGGGGGGACAGGGGGCTTTGGGCTACACCTTC; cdr3_aa: CASRGGQGALGYTF; j_call: TRBJ1-2; clone_size: -; d_call: TRBD1; v_call: TRBV5-4
cdr3_nt: TGTGCCAGCAGTGACAGGGCCACTGAAGCTTTCTTT; cdr3_aa: CASSDRATEAFF; j_call: TRBJ1-1; clone_size: -; d_call: -; v_call: TRBV2
cdr3_nt: TGTGCCAGCCGCAGGGGGCAGTTGACCGGGGAGCTGTTTTTT; cdr3_aa: CASRRGQLTGELFF; j_call: TRBJ2-2; clone_size: -; d_call: TRBD1; v_call: TRBV9
cdr3_nt: TGTGCCAGCAGTGAACCAAAGACAGGGGAGAATGAAAAACTGTTTTTT; cdr3_aa: CASSEPKTGENEKLFF; j_call: TRBJ1-4; clone_size: -; d_call: TRBD1; v_call: TRBV25-1
cdr3_nt: TGTGCCAGCAGTTTAGTTGGACAGGGGAACACTGAAGCTTTCTTT; cdr3_aa: CASSLVGQGNTEAFF; j_call: TRBJ1-1; clone_size: -; d_call: TRBD1; v_call: TRBV28
cdr3_nt: TGTGCCAGCAGGGCCAGCGGCGCGGGGGGTCGGGGTGAGCAGTTCTTC; cdr3_aa: CASRASGAGGRGEQFF; j_call: TRBJ2-1; clone_size: few; d_call: TRBD2; v_call: TRBV4-2
cdr3_nt: TGTGCCAGCACGAGGCAGTTGAACACTGAAGCTTTCTTT; cdr3_aa: CASTRQLNTEAFF; j_call: TRBJ1-1; clone_size: few; d_call: -; v_call: TRBV6-1
cdr3_nt: TGTGCCAGCAGTCCACAGGGGAACCAGCCCCAGCATTTT; cdr3_aa: CASSPQGNQPQHF; j_call: TRBJ1-5; clone_size: -; d_call: TRBD1; v_call: TRBV27
cdr3_nt: TGTGCCAGCAGCTTAGCCCGGACTAGCGGGGGCCAAGAGACCCAGTACTTC; cdr3_aa: CASSLARTSGGQETQYF; j_call: TRBJ2-5; clone_size: -; d_call: TRBD2; v_call: TRBV7-7
cdr3_nt: TGTGCCAGCAGGGACCCGACAGGGCTCTCCTACAATGAGCAGTTCTTC; cdr3_aa: CASRDPTGLSYNEQFF; j_call: TRBJ2-1; clone_size: -; d_call: TRBD1; v_call: TRBV2
cdr3_nt: TGTGCCAGCAGACGAAGCGGGGGGGAGTACGAGCAGTACTTC; cdr3_aa: CASRRSGGEYEQYF; j_call: TRBJ2-7; clone_size: -; d_call: TRBD2; v_call: TRBV13